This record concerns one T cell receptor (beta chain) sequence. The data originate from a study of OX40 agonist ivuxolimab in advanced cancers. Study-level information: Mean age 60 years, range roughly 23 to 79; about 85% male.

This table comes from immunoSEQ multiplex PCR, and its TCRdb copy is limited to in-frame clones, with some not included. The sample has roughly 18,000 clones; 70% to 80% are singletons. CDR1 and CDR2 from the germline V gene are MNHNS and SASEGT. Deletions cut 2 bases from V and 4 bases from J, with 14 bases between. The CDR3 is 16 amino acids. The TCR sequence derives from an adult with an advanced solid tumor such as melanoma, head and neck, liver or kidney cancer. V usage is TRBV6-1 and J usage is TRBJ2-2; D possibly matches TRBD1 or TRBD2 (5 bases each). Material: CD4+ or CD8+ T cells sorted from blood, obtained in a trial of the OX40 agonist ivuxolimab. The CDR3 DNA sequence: TGTGCCAGCAGTGAAACGGGGCTGCGGAGCACCGGGGAGCTGTTTTTT. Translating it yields CASSETGLRSTGELFF.